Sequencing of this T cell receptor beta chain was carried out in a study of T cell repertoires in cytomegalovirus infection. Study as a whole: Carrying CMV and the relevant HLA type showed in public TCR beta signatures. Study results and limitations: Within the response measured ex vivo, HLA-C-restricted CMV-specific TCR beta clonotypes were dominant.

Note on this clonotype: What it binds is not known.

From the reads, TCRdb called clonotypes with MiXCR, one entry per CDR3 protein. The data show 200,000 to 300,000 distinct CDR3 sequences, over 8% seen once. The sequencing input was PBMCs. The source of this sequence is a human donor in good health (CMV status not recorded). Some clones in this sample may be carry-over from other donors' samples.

The CDR3 sequence: CASSGGTEIYEQYF. CDR3 nucleotides: TGTGCCAGCAGTGGGGGGACAGAGATCTACGAGCAGTACTTC. The chain joins TRBV6-6 to TRBJ2-7, with a tentative D call TRBD1 (7 bases). The V end was cut by 5 bases, the J end by 3 bases, with 14 bases between. This CDR3 contains 14 residues. In germline, CDR1 is MNHNY, CDR2 SVGAGI (reference sequence).